This T cell receptor beta chain derives from a study of Graves' ophthalmopathy and Graves' hyperthyroidism. Study-wide context: Specimen type is peripheral blood, obtained at initial diagnosis before any treatment.

This clonotype has at least ten counts. Its antigen is still unknown. CDR3 regions of TCR beta were amplified from RNA transcripts. Investigators did first-round RT-PCR with HTBI primers, then second-round multiplex PCR. MiXCR, run by TCRdb on the multiplex PCR reads, gives a single entry per CDR3 protein. The repertoire includes about 620,000 distinct CDR3 sequences, 20% to 25% of them detected once, and around 7% sits in the top ten. Trimming stripped 0 bases from V and 3 bases from J, with 5 bases between. Germline V CDR1 and CDR2: DFQATT, SNEGSKA (reference sequence). The CDR3 consists of 13 residues. Regarding the study as a whole: Most clonotypes expanded in thyroid above 0.001 frequency were present in blood too.

Specimen: peripheral blood. The sequence was collected from a woman in her late teens or twenties with stable Graves' hyperthyroidism. Some clones in this sample may be carry-over from other donors' samples. This sequence joins TRBV20-1 and TRBJ2-2; D may be TRBD2 (5 bases). CDR3 sequence: CSARDSDTGELFF. The DNA for the CDR3 is TGCAGTGCTAGAGATAGCGACACCGGGGAGCTGTTTTTT.